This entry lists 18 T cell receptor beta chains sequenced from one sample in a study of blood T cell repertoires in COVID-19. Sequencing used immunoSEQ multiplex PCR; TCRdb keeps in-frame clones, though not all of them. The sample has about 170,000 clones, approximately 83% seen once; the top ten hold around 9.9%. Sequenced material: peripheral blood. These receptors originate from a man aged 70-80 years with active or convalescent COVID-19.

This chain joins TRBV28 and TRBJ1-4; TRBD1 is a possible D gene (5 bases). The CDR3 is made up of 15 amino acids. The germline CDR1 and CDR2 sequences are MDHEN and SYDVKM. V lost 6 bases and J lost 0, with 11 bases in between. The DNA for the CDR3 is TGTGCCAGCAGCTCTTTGACAGCAACTAATGAAAAACTGTTTTTT. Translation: CASSSLTATNEKLFF.

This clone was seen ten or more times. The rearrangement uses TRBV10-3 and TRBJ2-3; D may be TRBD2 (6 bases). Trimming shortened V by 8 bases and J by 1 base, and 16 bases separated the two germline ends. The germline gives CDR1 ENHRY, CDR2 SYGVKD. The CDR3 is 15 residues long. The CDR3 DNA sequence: TGTGCCATCGCGGGGACTTTTCCCCGCACAGATACGCAGTATTTT. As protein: CAIAGTFPRTDTQYF.

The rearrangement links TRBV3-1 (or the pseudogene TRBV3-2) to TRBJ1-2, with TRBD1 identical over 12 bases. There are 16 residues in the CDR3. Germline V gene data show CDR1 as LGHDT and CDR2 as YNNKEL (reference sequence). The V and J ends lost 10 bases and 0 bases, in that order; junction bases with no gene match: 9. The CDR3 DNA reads TGTGCCACCTCCCGGGACAGGGGGCCAGCTAACTATGGCTACACCTTC. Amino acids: CATSRDRGPANYGYTF.

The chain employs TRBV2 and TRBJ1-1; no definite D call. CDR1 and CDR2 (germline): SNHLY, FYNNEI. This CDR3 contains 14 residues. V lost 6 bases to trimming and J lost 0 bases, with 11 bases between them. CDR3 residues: CASSPSNLNTEAFF. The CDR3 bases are TGTGCCAGCAGCCCGAGCAATCTGAACACTGAAGCTTTCTTT.

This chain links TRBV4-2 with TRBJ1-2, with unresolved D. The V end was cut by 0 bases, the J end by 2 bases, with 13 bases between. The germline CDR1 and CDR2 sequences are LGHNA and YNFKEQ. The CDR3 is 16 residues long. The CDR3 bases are TGTGCCAGCAGCCAAGATCACAGCATCGGAAACTATGGCTACACCTTC. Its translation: CASSQDHSIGNYGYTF.

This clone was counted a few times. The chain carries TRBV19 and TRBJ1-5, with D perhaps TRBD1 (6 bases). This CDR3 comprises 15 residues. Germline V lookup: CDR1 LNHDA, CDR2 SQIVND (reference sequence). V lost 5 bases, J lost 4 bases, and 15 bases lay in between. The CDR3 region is CASSVYRAENQPQHF. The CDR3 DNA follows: TGTGCCAGTAGTGTGTACAGGGCAGAAAATCAGCCCCAGCATTTT. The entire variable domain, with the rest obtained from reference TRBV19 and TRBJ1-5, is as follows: DGGITQSPKYLFRKEGQNVTLSCEQNLNHDAMYWYRQDPGQGLRLIYYSQIVNDFQKGDIAEGYSVSREKKESFPLTVTSAQKNPTAFYLCASSVYRAENQPQHFGDGTRLSIL.

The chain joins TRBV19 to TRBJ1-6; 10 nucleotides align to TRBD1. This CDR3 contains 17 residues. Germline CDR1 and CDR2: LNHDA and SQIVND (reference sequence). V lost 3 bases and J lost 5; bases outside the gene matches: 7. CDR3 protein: CASSMPRQGANNSPLHF. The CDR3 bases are TGTGCCAGTAGTATGCCACGACAGGGGGCAAATAATTCACCCCTCCACTTT.

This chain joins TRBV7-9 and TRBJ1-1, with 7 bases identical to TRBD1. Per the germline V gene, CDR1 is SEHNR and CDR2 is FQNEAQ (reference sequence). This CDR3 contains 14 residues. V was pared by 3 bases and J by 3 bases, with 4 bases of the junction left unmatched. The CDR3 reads CASSLTGRHTEAFF. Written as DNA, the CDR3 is TGTGCCAGCAGCTTGACAGGGCGACACACTGAAGCTTTCTTT.

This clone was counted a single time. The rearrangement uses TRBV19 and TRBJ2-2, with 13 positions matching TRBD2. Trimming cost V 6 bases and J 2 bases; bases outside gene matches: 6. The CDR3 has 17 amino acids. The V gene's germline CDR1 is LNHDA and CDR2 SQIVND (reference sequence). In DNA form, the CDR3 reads TGTGCCAGTAGGGGGGGACTAGCGGGGCCCAACACCGGGGAGCTGTTTTTT. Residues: CASRGGLAGPNTGELFF.

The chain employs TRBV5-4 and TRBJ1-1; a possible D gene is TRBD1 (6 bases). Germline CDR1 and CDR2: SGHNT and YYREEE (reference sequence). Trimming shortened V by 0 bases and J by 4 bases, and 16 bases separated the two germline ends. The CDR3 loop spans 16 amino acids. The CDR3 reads CASSLGGLPRGTEAFF. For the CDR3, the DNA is TGTGCCAGCAGCTTGGGTGGGTTGCCCAGGGGCACTGAAGCTTTCTTT.

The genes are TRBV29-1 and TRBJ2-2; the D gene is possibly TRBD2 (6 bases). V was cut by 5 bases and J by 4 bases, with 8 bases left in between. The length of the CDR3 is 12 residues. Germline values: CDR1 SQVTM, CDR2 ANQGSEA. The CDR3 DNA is TGCAGCGTTATGGGAGGCACCGGGGAGCTGTTTTTT. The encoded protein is CSVMGGTGELFF.

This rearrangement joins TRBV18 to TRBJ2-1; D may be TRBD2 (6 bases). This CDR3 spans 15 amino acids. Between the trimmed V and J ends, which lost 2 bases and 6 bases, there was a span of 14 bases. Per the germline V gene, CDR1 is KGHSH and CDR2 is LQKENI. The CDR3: CASSPIPLAINEQFF. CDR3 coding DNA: TGTGCCAGCTCACCAATCCCTCTAGCGATCAATGAGCAGTTCTTC. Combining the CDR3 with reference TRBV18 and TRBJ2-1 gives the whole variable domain NAGVMQNPRHLVRRRGQEARLRCSPMKGHSHVYWYRQLPEEGLKFMVYLQKENIIDESGMPKERFSAEFPKEGPSILRIQQVVRGDSAAYFCASSPIPLAINEQFFGPGTRLTVL.

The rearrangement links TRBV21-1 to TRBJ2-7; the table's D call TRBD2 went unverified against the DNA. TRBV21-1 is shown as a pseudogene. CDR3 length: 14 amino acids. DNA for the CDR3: TGTGCTCCTAGACGACCTCAAAGCTCCTACGAGCAGTACTTC. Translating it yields CAPRRPQSSYEQYF.

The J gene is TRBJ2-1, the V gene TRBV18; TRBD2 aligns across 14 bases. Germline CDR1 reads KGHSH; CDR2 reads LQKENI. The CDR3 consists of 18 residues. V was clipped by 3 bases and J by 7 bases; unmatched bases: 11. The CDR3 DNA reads TGTGCCAGCTCACCCACCCTCCTGACTAGCGGGAGGGGGAATGAGCAGTTCTTC. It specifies CASSPTLLTSGRGNEQFF.

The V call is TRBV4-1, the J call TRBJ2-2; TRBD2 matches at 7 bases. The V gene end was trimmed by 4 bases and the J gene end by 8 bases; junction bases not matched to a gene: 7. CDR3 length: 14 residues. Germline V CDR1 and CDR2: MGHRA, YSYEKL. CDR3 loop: CASSPGLGNGELFF. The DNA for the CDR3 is TGCGCCAGCAGCCCCGGACTAGGGAATGGGGAGCTGTTTTTT.

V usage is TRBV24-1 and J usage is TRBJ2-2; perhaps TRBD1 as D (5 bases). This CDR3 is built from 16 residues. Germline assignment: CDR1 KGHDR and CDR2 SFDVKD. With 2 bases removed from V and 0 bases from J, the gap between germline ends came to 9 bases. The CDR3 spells CATSDSTAPNTGELFF. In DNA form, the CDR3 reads TGTGCCACCAGTGATTCGACAGCGCCGAACACCGGGGAGCTGTTTTTT.

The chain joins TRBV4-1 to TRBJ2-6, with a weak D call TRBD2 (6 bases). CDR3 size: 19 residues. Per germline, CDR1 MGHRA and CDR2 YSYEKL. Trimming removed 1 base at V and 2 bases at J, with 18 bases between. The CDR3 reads CASSQGWRAPLAGANVLTF. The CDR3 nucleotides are TGCGCCAGCAGCCAAGGGTGGAGGGCACCCCTAGCTGGGGCCAACGTCCTGACTTTC.

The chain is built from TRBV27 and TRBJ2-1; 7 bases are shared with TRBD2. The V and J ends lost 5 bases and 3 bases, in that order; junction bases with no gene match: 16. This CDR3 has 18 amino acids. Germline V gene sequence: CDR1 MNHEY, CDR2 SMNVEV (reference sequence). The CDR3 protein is CASSRPAGGKRVYNEQFF. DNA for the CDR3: TGTGCCAGCAGTCGGCCCGCCGGGGGGAAAAGGGTCTACAATGAGCAGTTCTTC.